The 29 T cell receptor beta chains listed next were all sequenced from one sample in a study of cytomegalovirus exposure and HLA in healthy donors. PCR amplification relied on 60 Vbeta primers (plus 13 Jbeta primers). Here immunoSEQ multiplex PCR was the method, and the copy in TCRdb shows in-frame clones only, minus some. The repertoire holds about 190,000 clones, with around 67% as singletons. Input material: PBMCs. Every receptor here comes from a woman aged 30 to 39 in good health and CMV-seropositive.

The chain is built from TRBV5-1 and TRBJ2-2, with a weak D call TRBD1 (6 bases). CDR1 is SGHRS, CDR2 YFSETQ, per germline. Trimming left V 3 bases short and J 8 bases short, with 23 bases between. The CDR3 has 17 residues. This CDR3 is CASSSSQGPSMAGELFF. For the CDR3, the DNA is TGCGCCAGCAGCTCCTCACAGGGTCCATCAATGGCGGGGGAGCTGTTTTTT.

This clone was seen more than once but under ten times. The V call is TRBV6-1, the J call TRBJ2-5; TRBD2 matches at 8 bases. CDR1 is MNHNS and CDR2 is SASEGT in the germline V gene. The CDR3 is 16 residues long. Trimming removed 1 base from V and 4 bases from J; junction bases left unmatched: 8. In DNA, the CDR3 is TGTGCCAGCAGTGAAGGGACGCGGCTAGCGGGAGAGACCCAGTACTTC. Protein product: CASSEGTRLAGETQYF.

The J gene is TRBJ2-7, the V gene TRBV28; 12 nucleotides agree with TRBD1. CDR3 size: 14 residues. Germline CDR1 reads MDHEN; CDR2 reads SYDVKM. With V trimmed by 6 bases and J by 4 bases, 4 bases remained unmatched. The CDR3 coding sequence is TGTGCCAGCAGGGGACAGGGGGCGAGGTACGAGCAGTACTTC. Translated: CASRGQGARYEQYF.

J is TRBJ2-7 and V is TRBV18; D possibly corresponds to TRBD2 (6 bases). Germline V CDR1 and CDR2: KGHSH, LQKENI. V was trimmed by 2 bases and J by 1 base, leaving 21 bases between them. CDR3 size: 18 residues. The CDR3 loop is CASSPTFSIRETSYEQYF. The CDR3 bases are TGTGCCAGCTCACCAACCTTTTCGATACGGGAGACATCCTACGAGCAGTACTTC.

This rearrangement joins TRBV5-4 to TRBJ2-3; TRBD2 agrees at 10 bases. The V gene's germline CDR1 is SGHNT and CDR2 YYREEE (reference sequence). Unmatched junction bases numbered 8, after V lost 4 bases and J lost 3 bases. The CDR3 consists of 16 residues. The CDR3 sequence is CASSPHGSGRTDTQYF. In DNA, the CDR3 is TGTGCCAGCAGCCCCCATGGTAGCGGGAGGACAGATACGCAGTATTTT.

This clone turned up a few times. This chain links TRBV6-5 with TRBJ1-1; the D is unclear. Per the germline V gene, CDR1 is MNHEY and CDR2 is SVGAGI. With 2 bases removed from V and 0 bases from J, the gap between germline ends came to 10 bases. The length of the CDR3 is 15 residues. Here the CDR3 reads CASSYLPVMNTEAFF. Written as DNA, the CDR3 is TGTGCCAGCAGTTACCTGCCAGTCATGAACACTGAAGCTTTCTTT.

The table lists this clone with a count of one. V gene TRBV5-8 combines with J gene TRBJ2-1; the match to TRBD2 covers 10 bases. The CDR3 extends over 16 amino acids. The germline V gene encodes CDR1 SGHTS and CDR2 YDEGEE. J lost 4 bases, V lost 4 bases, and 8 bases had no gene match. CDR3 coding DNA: TGTGCCAGCAGCACCTCACCGGGACTAGCGTACAATGAGCAGTTCTTC. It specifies CASSTSPGLAYNEQFF.

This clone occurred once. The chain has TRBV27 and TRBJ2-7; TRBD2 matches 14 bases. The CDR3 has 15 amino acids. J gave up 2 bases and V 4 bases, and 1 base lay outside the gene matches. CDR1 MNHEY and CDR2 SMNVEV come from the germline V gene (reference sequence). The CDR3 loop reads CASSWGLAGAYEQYF. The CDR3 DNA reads TGTGCCAGCAGTTGGGGACTAGCGGGGGCCTACGAGCAGTACTTC.

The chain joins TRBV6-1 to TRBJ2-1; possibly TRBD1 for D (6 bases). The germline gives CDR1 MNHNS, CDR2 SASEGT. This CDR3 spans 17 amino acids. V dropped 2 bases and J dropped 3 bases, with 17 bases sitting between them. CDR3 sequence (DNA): TGTGCCAGCAGTGAACGATGGACAGTCCTGAACTACAATGAGCAGTTCTTC. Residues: CASSERWTVLNYNEQFF.

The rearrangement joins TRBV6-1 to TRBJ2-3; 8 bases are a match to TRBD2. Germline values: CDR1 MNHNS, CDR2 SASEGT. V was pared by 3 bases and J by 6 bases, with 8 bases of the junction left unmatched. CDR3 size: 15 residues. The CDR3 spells CASSDPGGSGDTQYF. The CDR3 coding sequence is TGTGCCAGCAGTGACCCGGGAGGGAGCGGGGATACGCAGTATTTT.

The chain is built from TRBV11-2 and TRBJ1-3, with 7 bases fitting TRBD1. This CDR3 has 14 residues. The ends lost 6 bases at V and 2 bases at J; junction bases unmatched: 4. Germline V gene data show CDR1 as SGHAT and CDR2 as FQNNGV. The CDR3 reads CASRKTGTGNTIYF. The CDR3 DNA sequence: TGTGCCAGCAGGAAGACAGGGACTGGAAACACCATATATTTT.

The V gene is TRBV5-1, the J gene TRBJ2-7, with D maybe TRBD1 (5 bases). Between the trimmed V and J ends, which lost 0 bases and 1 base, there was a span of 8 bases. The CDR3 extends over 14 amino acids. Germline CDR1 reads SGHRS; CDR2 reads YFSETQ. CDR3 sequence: CASSLDRLSYEQYF. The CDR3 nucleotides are TGCGCCAGCAGCTTGGACAGGCTTTCCTACGAGCAGTACTTC.

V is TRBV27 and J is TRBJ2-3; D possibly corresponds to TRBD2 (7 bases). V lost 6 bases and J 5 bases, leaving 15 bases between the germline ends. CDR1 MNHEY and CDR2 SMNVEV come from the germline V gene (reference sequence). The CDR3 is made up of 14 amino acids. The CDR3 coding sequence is TGTGCCAGCAGCTTGGGGGGGGGCAGAGATACGCAGTATTTT. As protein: CASSLGGGRDTQYF.

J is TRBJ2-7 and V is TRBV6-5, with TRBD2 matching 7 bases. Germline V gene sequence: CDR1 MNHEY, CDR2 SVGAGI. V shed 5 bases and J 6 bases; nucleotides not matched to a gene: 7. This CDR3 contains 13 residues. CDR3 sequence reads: CASSAMAGVEQYF. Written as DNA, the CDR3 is TGTGCCAGCAGTGCCATGGCGGGAGTCGAGCAGTACTTC.

CDR3 protein: CASSLPGRGTDTQYF. As DNA, the CDR3 is TGTGCCAGCAGCTTACCGGGCAGGGGAACAGATACGCAGTATTTT. The chain uses TRBV7-9 and TRBJ2-3; tentative D call: TRBD1 (6 bases). Germline V CDR1 and CDR2: SEHNR, FQNEAQ (reference sequence). The CDR3 totals 15 residues. The ends were cut back, 2 bases at V and 3 bases at J, with 12 bases in the middle.

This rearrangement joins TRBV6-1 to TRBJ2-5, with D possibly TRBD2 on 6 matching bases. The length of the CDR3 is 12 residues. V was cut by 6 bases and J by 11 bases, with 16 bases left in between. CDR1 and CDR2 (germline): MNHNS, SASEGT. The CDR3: CASSVTSGEQYF. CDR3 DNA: TGTGCCAGCAGCGTGACTAGTGGGGAGCAGTACTTC.

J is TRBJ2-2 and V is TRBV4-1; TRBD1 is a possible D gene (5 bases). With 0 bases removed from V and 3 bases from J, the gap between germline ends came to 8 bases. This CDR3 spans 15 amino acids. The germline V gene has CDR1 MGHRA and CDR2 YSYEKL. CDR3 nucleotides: TGCGCCAGCAGCCAAGAACAGGAGTACACCGGGGAGCTGTTTTTT. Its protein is CASSQEQEYTGELFF.

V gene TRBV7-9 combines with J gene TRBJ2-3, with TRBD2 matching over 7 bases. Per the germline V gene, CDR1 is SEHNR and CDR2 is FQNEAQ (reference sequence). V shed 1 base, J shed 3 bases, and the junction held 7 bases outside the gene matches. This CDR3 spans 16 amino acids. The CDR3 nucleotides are TGTGCCAGCAGCTTAGAGGCGGGAGCTGGTACAGATACGCAGTATTTT. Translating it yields CASSLEAGAGTDTQYF.

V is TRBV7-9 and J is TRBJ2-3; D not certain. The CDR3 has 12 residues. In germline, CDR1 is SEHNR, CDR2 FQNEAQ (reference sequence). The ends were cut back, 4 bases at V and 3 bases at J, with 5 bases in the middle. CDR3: CASSSLTDTQYF. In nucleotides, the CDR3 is TGTGCCAGCAGCTCCTTAACAGATACGCAGTATTTT.

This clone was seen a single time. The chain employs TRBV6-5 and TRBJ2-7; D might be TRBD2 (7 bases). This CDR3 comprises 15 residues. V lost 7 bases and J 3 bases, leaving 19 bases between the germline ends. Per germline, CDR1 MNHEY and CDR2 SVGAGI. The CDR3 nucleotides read TGTGCCAGCACCTTGATAGGGGGGGGCAACTACGAGCAGTACTTC. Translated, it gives CASTLIGGGNYEQYF.

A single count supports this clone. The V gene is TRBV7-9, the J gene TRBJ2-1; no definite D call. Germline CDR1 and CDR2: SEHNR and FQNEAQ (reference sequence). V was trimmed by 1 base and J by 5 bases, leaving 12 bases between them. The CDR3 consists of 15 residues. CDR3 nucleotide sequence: TGTGCCAGCAGCTTAGGGGCTGGCAGACACAATGAGCAGTTCTTC. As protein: CASSLGAGRHNEQFF.

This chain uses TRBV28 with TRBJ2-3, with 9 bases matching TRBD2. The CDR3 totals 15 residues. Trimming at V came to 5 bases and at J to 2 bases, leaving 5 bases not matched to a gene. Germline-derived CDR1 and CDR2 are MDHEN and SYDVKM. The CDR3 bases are TGTGCCAGCAGTCCCGGGACTAGCTTCACAGATACGCAGTATTTT. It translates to CASSPGTSFTDTQYF.

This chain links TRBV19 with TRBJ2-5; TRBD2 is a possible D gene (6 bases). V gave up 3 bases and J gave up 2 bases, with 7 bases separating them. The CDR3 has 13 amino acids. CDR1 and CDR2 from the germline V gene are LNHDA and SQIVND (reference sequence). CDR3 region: CASSMRGQETQYF. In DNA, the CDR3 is TGTGCCAGTAGTATGCGGGGACAAGAGACCCAGTACTTC. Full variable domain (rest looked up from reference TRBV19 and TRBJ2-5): DGGITQSPKYLFRKEGQNVTLSCEQNLNHDAMYWYRQDPGQGLRLIYYSQIVNDFQKGDIAEGYSVSREKKESFPLTVTSAQKNPTAFYLCASSMRGQETQYFGPGTRLLVL.

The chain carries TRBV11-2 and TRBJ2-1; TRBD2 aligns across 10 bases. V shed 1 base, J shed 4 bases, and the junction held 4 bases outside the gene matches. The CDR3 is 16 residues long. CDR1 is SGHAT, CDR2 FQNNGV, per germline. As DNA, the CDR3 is TGTGCCAGCAGCTTAGGTCAAGCGGGAGGGTACAATGAGCAGTTCTTC. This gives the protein CASSLGQAGGYNEQFF.

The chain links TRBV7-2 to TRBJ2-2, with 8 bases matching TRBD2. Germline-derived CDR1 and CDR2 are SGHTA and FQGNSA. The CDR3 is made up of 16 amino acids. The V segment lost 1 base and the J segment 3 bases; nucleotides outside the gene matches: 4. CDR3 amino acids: CASSLDGRAHTGELFF. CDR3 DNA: TGTGCCAGCAGCTTAGACGGGAGGGCGCACACCGGGGAGCTGTTTTTT.

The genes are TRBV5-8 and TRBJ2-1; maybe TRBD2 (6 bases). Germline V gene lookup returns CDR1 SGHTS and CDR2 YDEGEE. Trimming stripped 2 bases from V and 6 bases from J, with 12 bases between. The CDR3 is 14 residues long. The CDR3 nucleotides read TGTGCCAGCAGCTTTCCGGGACTGATCAATGAGCAGTTCTTC. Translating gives CASSFPGLINEQFF.

The CDR3 sequence: CASSVGLAYEQYF. The CDR3 DNA is TGTGCCAGCAGCGTAGGACTAGCGTACGAGCAGTACTTC. The J gene is TRBJ2-7, the V gene TRBV9; 8 nucleotides line up with TRBD2. The CDR3 spans 13 residues. The V and J ends lost 0 bases and 4 bases, in that order; junction bases with no gene match: 0. The V gene's germline CDR1 is SGDLS and CDR2 YYNGEE. The variable domain in full, completed from reference TRBV9 and TRBJ2-7, reads DSGVTQTPKHLITATGQRVTLRCSPRSGDLSVYWYQQSLDQGLQFLIQYYNGEERAKGNILERFSAQQFPDLHSELNLSSLELGDSALYFCASSVGLAYEQYFGPGTRLTVT.

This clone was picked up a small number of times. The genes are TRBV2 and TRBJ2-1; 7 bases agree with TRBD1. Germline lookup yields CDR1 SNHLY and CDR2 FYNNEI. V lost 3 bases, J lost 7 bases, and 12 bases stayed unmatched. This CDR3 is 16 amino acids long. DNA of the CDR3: TGTGCCAGCAGTGACCCGAAGACAGGGTGGGTAAATGAGCAGTTCTTC. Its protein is CASSDPKTGWVNEQFF.

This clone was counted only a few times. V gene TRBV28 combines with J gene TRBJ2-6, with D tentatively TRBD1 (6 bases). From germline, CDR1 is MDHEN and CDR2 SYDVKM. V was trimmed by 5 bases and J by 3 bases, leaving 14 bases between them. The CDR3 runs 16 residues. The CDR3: CASSPQGPGGANVLTF. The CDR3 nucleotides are TGTGCCAGCAGTCCGCAGGGGCCGGGTGGGGCCAACGTCCTGACTTTC.